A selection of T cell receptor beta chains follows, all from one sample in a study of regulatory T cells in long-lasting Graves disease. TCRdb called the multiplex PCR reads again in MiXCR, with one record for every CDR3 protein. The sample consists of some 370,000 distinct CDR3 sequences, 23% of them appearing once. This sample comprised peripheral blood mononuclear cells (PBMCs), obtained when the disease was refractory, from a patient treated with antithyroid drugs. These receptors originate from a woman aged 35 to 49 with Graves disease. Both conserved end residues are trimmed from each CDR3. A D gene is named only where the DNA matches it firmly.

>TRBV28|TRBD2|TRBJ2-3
ASEWTSGRDTQY
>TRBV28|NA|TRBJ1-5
ASSFVLGSNQPQH
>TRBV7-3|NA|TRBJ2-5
ASSLTGWRPGETQY
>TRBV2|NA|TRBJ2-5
ASSEYLARETQY
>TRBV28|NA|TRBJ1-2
ASRTGFVGYT
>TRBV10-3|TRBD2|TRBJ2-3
ATSTSGSGTDTQY
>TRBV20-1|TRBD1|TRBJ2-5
SAHTPSDRQETQY
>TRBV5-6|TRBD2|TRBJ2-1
ASSLLAGTSYNEQF
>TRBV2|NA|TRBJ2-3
ASSGYSRPAQY
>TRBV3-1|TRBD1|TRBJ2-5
ASSLTGALYQETQY
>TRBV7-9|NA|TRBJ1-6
ASSLDRSGLSPLH
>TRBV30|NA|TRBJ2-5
AWSVTAVLQETQY
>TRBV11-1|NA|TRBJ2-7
ASSFLGQGIHEQY
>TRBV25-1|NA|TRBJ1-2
ASRQGANYGYT
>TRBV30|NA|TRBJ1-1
AWSPGSNTEAF
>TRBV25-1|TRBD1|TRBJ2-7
ASSGFRQGGSYEQY
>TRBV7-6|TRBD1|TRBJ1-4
ASSRRDSPNEKLF
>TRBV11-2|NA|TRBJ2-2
ASSLAGVGELF
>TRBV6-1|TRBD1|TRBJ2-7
ASSPRQGGYEQY
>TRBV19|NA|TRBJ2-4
ASSIAGRAKNIQY
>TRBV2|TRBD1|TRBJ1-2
ASRGGQSPNYGYT
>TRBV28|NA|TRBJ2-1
ASSLFSGEQF
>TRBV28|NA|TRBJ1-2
ASSERSQKDYGYT
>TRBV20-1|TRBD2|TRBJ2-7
SAVLAGGPGEQY
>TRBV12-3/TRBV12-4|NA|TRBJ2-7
ASSSSGHSYEQY
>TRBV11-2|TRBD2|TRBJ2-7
ASSLLGSSGRAYEQY
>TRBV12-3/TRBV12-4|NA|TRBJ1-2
ASSLVPGGGYT
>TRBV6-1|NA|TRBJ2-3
ASTPHGPDTQY
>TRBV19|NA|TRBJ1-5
ASSIMDWQGGQPQH